These 23 T cell receptor beta chains share one sample of origin, sequenced in a study of regulatory T cells in long-lasting Graves disease. Through Arm-PCR of CDR3 regions and iRepertoire HTBI primers, TCR beta libraries were built. TCRdb reanalysed the multiplex PCR reads using MiXCR and keeps one entry per CDR3 protein. In the table there are 410,000 or so distinct CDR3 sequences, about 16% of which are singletons. Time point indicated: newly diagnosed GD, antithyroid drugs for less than 3 months. TCR sequences were obtained from RNA taken from PBMCs. The sample also formed part of further work on T cells in Graves' hyperthyroidism and ophthalmopathy.

The sequencing used peripheral blood mononuclear cells (PBMCs), collected at new diagnosis, from a patient treated with antithyroid drugs. These receptors all stem from a woman aged 25 to 39 with Graves disease.

This clonotype was seen a few times. The J gene is TRBJ2-7, the V gene TRBV24-1; 8 bases map to TRBD2. V shed 4 bases and J 4 bases; nucleotides not matched to a gene: 2. Per germline, CDR1 KGHDR and CDR2 SFDVKD. CDR3 length: 13 amino acids. This chain's CDR3 is CATSESGGYEQYF. The CDR3 bases are TGTGCCACCAGTGAAAGCGGGGGATACGAGCAGTACTTC.

Worth noting for this clonotype: One base away lies a much larger clone, so this may be a sequencing read error. The chain combines TRBV7-3 with TRBJ2-3, with D possibly being TRBD1 or TRBD2 (7 bases each). This CDR3 comprises 16 residues. Per germline, CDR1 SGHTA and CDR2 FQGTGA. The V end was cut by 6 bases, the J end by 4 bases, with 20 bases between. CDR3 amino acids: CASSRRGGPPPDTQYF. Written as DNA, the CDR3 is TGTGCCAGCAGTCGCAGGGGGGGGCCCCCCCCAGATACGCAGTATTTT.

This rearrangement joins TRBV9 to TRBJ1-6, with TRBD1 as a possible D gene (6 bases). V was shortened by 4 bases and J by 4 bases, with 9 bases between the two germline ends. Germline V lookup: CDR1 SGDLS, CDR2 YYNGEE. The CDR3 spans 14 residues. The CDR3 region has the DNA TGTGCCAGCAGCATCAGGGGTTATAATTCACCCCTCCACTTT. Its protein is CASSIRGYNSPLHF.

A word on this clonotype: At one of its ends the junction is not consistent with the germline gene, which may arise from a read error. The chain uses TRBV7-7 and TRBJ2-1, with 13 bases identical to TRBD2. The CDR3 extends over 15 amino acids. Germline V CDR1 and CDR2: SSHAT, FNYEAQ (reference sequence). This CDR3 reads CASSALAGGPHEQFF. The CDR3 DNA reads as TGTGCTAGCAGCGCACTAGCGGGAGGGCCACATGAGCAGTTCTTC.

This clonotype has at least ten counts. V gene TRBV12-3 or TRBV12-4 combines with J gene TRBJ2-7, with 7 bases lining up with TRBD2. Germline trimming cut 3 bases from V and 5 bases from J; bases unmatched to any gene: 10. The CDR3 extends over 15 amino acids. CDR3 bases: TGTGCCAGCAGTTTCCGTCTGGGGGGGGAGGACGAGCAGTACTTC. Translation: CASSFRLGGEDEQYF.

The sample holds many counts of this clonotype. The V and J genes are TRBV6-1 and TRBJ2-7, with D perhaps matching TRBD2 (6 bases). This CDR3 has 15 residues. Trimming took off 6 bases at V and 4 bases at J, with 19 bases between the two ends. Germline V gene data show CDR1 as MNHNS and CDR2 as SASEGT. The CDR3 reads CASSPPGKGRYEQYF. The CDR3, as DNA: TGTGCCAGCAGCCCCCCGGGAAAGGGGAGGTACGAGCAGTACTTC.

The sample holds many counts of this clonotype. The genes are TRBV6-2 or TRBV6-3 and TRBJ2-7; TRBD2 agrees at 11 bases. The CDR3 has 17 amino acids. The germline V gene encodes CDR1 MNHEY and CDR2 SVGEGT. J was trimmed by 0 bases and V by 6 bases; bases with no gene match: 10. Written as DNA, the CDR3 is TGTGCCAGCAGCTTTGGGACTAGCGGAGCTAGCTCCTACGAGCAGTACTTC. The encoded protein is CASSFGTSGASSYEQYF.

The table lists this clonotype with many counts. The CDR3 sequence: CSAREGGTDEQFF. The CDR3 DNA follows: TGCAGCGCCCGGGAGGGCGGGACGGATGAGCAGTTCTTC. J is TRBJ2-1 and V is TRBV29-1; TRBD2 aligns across 8 bases. From germline, CDR1 is SQVTM and CDR2 ANQGSEA. Trimming took 7 bases from V and 8 from J; bases not matched to a gene: 10. The CDR3 is made up of 13 amino acids.

This clonotype was picked up many times. V gene TRBV2 combines with J gene TRBJ2-1, with 7 bases fitting TRBD2. Trimming at V came to 5 bases and at J to 1 base, leaving 11 bases not matched to a gene. CDR3 length equals 17 residues. The germline V gene encodes CDR1 SNHLY and CDR2 FYNNEI. CDR3 nucleotides: TGTGCCAGCAGTCGACGAACTAGCGTGGGTTCCTACAATGAGCAGTTCTTC. Translating it yields CASSRRTSVGSYNEQFF. Based on the CDR3 plus reference TRBV2 and TRBJ2-1, the full variable domain is EPEVTQTPSHQVTQMGQEVILRCVPISNHLYFYWYRQILGQKVEFLVSFYNNEISEKSEIFDDQFSVERPDGSNFTLKIRSTKLEDSAMYFCASSRRTSVGSYNEQFFGPGTRLTVL.

On this clonotype itself: Just one base apart from a much larger clone, this may be a read error. The rearrangement uses TRBV13 and TRBJ2-1; a possible D gene is TRBD1 (6 bases). Germline-derived CDR1 and CDR2 are PRHDT and FYEKMQ (reference sequence). The CDR3 extends over 18 amino acids. Trimming removed 5 bases from V and 5 bases from J, with 25 bases in between. The CDR3 sequence is CASSPRDTTYRSHNEQFF. The CDR3 bases are TGTGCCAGCAGCCCCCGGGACACGACATATAGGTCGCACAATGAGCAGTTCTTC. Full variable domain (remainder filled in from reference TRBV13 and TRBJ2-1): AAGVIQSPRHLIKEKRETATLKCYPIPRHDTVYWYQQGPGQDPQFLISFYEKMQSDKGSIPDRFSAQQFSDYHSELNMSSLELGDSALYFCASSPRDTTYRSHNEQFFGPGTRLTVL.

This clonotype was recorded at least ten times. The V call is TRBV9, the J call TRBJ2-1; unclear D gene. V was shortened by 4 bases and J by 2 bases, with 13 bases between the two germline ends. The germline gives CDR1 SGDLS, CDR2 YYNGEE. CDR3 length: 15 amino acids. CDR3 sequence reads: CASSPTPYPYNEQFF. CDR3 nucleotide sequence: TGTGCCAGCAGCCCCACCCCGTACCCCTACAATGAGCAGTTCTTC.

This clonotype was counted at least ten times. The chain joins TRBV9 to TRBJ2-7, with 10 bases identical to TRBD2. J gave up 3 bases and V 0 bases, and 6 bases lay outside the gene matches. The CDR3 is 16 amino acids. Germline V gives CDR1 SGDLS, CDR2 YYNGEE. CDR3 loop: CASSVGGGLAVYEQYF. CDR3 coding DNA: TGTGCCAGCAGCGTAGGAGGAGGACTAGCGGTCTACGAGCAGTACTTC.

This clonotype was detected a few times. The J gene is TRBJ2-3, the V gene TRBV9; no reliable D call. The germline V gene has CDR1 SGDLS and CDR2 YYNGEE. The CDR3 spans 12 residues. Trimming shortened V by 4 bases and J by 6 bases, and 9 bases separated the two germline ends. CDR3 DNA: TGTGCCAGCAGCCCTAACGGGGATACGCAGTATTTT. Amino acid sequence: CASSPNGDTQYF.

The V call is TRBV27, the J call TRBJ2-5; weak D call: TRBD1 (5 bases). The germline gives CDR1 MNHEY, CDR2 SMNVEV (reference sequence). The CDR3 covers 13 residues. Trimming shortened V by 8 bases and J by 3 bases, and 13 bases separated the two germline ends. CDR3 sequence (DNA): TGTGCCAGCGCTCCAGGGCGAGAAGAGACCCAGTACTTC. Residues: CASAPGREETQYF.

In the case of this clonotype: A much larger clone sits a single nucleotide away, making a read error possible. The chain joins TRBV30 to TRBJ2-7, with D unclear. The CDR3 contains 11 residues. The germline V gene has CDR1 GTSNPN and CDR2 SVGIG (reference sequence). The CDR3: CARSSNYEQYF. The CDR3, as DNA: TGTGCCCGGAGTTCTAACTACGAGCAGTACTTC.

V usage is TRBV19 and J usage is TRBJ2-3, with D unclear. CDR1 and CDR2 (germline): LNHDA, SQIVND (reference sequence). This CDR3 is 14 amino acids long. The V gene lost 6 bases and the J gene lost 4 bases, with 14 bases spanning the gap. CDR3 protein: CASSPPLGADTQYF. For the CDR3, the DNA is TGTGCCAGTAGCCCCCCCTTAGGAGCAGATACGCAGTATTTT.

The genes are TRBV10-3 and TRBJ1-2; no reliable D call. There are 13 residues in the CDR3. Germline values: CDR1 ENHRY, CDR2 SYGVKD. V shed 0 bases and J shed 8 bases, with 10 bases lying between them. The chain's CDR3 is CAISESAERGYTF. CDR3 bases: TGTGCCATCAGTGAGTCAGCCGAGAGGGGCTACACCTTC.

J is TRBJ2-7 and V is TRBV3-1; 9 bases line up with TRBD1. The CDR3 sequence is 11 residues long. With V trimmed by 8 bases and J by 6 bases, 2 bases remained unmatched. Germline V CDR1 and CDR2: LGHDT, YNNKEL (reference sequence). The CDR3 protein is CASRGQGEQYF. As DNA, the CDR3 is TGTGCCAGCCGGGGACAGGGCGAGCAGTACTTC.

This clonotype occurred many times. The rearrangement uses TRBV11-3 and TRBJ1-1; D ambiguous. CDR1 and CDR2 from the germline V gene are SGHNT and YENEEA. V lost 1 base and J lost 4, with 7 bases in between. The CDR3 has 13 amino acids. The CDR3 DNA reads as TGTGCCAGCAGCTTAGTCTTTGGCACTGAAGCTTTCTTT. It specifies CASSLVFGTEAFF.

This clonotype occurred many times. This chain connects TRBV20-1 to TRBJ2-1; 9 nucleotides line up with TRBD1. Germline V CDR1 and CDR2: DFQATT, SNEGSKA (reference sequence). This CDR3 contains 13 residues. The CDR3 bases are TGCAGCGTCAGGGGACAGGGTGGCACTGAGCAGTTCTTC. Residues: CSVRGQGGTEQFF.

This clonotype was counted a few times. This chain uses TRBV27 with TRBJ2-5, with 7 bases identical to TRBD1. CDR1 and CDR2 from the germline V gene are MNHEY and SMNVEV (reference sequence). After removal of 2 bases from V and 2 bases from J, the junction contained 5 bases not matched to a gene. This CDR3 has 15 amino acids. The CDR3 sequence is CASSLSGGQQETQYF. CDR3 sequence (DNA): TGTGCCAGCAGTTTAAGTGGGGGACAGCAAGAGACCCAGTACTTC.

This clonotype was detected ten times or more. This chain links TRBV20-1 with TRBJ1-5; D possibly corresponds to TRBD1 (6 bases). The germline V and J ends were trimmed by 0 bases and 7 bases, with 10 bases remaining between them. CDR1 and CDR2 (germline): DFQATT, SNEGSKA (reference sequence). The CDR3 is 13 amino acids. The CDR3: CSARDRGLQPQHF. CDR3 sequence (DNA): TGCAGTGCTAGAGACAGGGGATTGCAGCCCCAGCATTTT.

There are many counts of this clonotype. The genes are TRBV11-3 and TRBJ2-5; D is unclear. V shed 1 base and J shed 8 bases, with 5 bases lying between them. From germline, CDR1 is SGHNT and CDR2 YENEEA. This CDR3 is 11 amino acids long. CDR3 nucleotides: TGTGCCAGCAGCTTAGTGGCAACCCAGTACTTC. It codes for CASSLVATQYF.